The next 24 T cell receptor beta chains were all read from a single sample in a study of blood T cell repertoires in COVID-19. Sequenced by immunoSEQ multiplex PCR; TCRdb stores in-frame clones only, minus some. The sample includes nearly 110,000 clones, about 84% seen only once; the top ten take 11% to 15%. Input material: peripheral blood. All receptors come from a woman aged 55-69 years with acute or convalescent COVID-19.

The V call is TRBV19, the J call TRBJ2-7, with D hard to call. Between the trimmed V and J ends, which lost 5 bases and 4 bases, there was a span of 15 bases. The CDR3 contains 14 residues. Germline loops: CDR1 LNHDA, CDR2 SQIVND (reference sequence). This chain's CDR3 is CASSDTRNKYEQYF. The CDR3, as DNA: TGTGCCAGTAGTGACACCCGAAACAAATACGAGCAGTACTTC.

The CDR3 coding sequence is TGTGCCAGCAGCGTAACCCCCAGGAGGGGCGAGCAGTACTTC. Translation: CASSVTPRRGEQYF. This chain uses TRBV9 with TRBJ2-7; D possibly corresponds to TRBD2 (6 bases). The germline V gene encodes CDR1 SGDLS and CDR2 YYNGEE. The CDR3 loop spans 14 amino acids. V gave up 1 base and J gave up 6 bases, with 14 bases separating them.

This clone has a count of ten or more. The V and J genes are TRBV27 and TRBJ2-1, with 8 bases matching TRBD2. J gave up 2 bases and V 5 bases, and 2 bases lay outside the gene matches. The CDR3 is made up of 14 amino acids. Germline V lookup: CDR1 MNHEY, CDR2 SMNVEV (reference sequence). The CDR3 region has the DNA TGTGCCAGCAGTGTAGCGGGAACCTACAATGAGCAGTTCTTC. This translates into CASSVAGTYNEQFF.

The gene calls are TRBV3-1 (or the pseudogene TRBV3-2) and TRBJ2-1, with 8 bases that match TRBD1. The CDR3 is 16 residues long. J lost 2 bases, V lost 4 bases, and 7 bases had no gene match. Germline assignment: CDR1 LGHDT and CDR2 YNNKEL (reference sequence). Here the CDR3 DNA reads TGTGCCAGCAGCCGAACCGAGACAGGGGCCTACAATGAGCAGTTCTTC. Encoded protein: CASSRTETGAYNEQFF.

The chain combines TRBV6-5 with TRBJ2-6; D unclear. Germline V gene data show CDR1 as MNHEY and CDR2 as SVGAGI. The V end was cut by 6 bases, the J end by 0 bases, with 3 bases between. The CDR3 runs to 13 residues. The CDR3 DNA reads TGTGCCAGCAGCATCTCTGGGGCCAACGTCCTGACTTTC. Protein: CASSISGANVLTF.

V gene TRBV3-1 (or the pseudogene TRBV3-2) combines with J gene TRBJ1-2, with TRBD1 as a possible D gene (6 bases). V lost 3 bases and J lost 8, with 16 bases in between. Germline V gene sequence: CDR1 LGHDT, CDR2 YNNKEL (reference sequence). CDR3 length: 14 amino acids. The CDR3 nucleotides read TGTGCCAGCAGCCAGGACAGTTCTCCGGGCGGCTACACCTTC. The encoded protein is CASSQDSSPGGYTF.

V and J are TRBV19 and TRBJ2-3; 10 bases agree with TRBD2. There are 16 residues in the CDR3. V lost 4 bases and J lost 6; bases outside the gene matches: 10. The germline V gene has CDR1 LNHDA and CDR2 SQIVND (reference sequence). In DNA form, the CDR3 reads TGTGCCAGTAGTAAGAGTCCTAGCGGGAGTTTGGATACGCAGTATTTT. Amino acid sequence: CASSKSPSGSLDTQYF.

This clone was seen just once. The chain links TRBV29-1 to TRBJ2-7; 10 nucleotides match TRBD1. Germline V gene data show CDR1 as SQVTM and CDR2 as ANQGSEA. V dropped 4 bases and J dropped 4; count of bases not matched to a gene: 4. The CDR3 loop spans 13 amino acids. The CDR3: CSVGGDRGYEQYF. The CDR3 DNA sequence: TGCAGCGTTGGAGGGGACAGGGGTTACGAGCAGTACTTC.

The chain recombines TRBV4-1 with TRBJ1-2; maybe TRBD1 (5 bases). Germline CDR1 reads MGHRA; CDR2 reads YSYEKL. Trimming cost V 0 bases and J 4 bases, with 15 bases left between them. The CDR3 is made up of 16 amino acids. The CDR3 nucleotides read TGCGCCAGCAGCCAAGACGCGGGGGAGGCGGTCTATGGCTACACCTTC. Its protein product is CASSQDAGEAVYGYTF.

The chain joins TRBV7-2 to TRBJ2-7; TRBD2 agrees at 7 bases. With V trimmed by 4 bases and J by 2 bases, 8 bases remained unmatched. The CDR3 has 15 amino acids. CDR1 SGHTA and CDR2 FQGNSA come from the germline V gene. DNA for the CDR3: TGTGCCAGCAGCTCCTACCGCGGGAGCCCCTACGAGCAGTACTTC. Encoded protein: CASSSYRGSPYEQYF.

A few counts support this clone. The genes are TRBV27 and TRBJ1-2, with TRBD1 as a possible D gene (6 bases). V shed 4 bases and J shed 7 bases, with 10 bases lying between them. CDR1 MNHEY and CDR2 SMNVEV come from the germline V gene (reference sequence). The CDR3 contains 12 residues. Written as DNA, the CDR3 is TGTGCCAGCAGTTCACAGGGTGCTGGCTACACCTTC. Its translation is CASSSQGAGYTF.

Here the CDR3 reads CASSQITGGAETQYF. The CDR3 bases are TGTGCCAGCAGCCAGATCACGGGGGGTGCGGAGACCCAGTACTTC. V usage is TRBV7-2 and J usage is TRBJ2-5; the match to TRBD2 covers 7 bases. J was trimmed by 5 bases and V by 5 bases; bases with no gene match: 11. The CDR3 sequence is 15 residues long. Germline V gene sequence: CDR1 SGHTA, CDR2 FQGNSA.

The CDR3 sequence is CSASRGERGYNEQFF. As DNA, the CDR3 is TGCAGTGCTAGTCGCGGGGAGCGGGGTTACAATGAGCAGTTCTTC. J is TRBJ2-1 and V is TRBV20-1, with 7 bases identical to TRBD2. With 3 bases clipped from V and 4 bases from J, the junction kept 9 bases outside the gene matches. This CDR3 contains 15 residues. CDR1 is DFQATT and CDR2 is SNEGSKA in the germline V gene (reference sequence).

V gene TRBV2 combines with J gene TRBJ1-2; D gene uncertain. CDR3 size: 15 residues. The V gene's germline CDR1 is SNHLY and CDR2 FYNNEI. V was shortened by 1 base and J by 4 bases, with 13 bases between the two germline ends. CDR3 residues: CASSEGGGSLYGYTF. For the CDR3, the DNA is TGTGCCAGCAGTGAAGGAGGCGGCTCCCTCTATGGCTACACCTTC.

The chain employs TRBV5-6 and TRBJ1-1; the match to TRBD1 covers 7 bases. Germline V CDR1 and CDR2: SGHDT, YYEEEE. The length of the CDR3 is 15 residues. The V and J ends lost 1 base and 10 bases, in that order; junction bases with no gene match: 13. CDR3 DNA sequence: TGTGCCAGCAGCTTGTGGGCGGGACAGACTCGAGGAGCTTTCTTT. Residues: CASSLWAGQTRGAFF. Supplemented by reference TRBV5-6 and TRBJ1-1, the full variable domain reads DAGVTQSPTHLIKTRGQQVTLRCSPKSGHDTVSWYQQALGQGPQFIFQYYEEEERQRGNFPDRFSGHQFPNYSSELNVNALLLGDSALYLCASSLWAGQTRGAFFGQGTRLTVV.

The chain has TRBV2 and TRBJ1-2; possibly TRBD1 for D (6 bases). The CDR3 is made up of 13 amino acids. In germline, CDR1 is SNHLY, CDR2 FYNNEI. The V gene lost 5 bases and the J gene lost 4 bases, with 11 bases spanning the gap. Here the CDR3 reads CASSLTDSYGYTF. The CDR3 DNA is TGTGCCAGCAGTCTAACGGACAGCTATGGCTACACCTTC.

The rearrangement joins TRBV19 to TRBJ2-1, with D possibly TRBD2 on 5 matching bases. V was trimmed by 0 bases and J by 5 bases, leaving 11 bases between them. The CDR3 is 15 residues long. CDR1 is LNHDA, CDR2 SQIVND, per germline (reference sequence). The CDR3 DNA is TGTGCCAGTAGTATAGACTGGAGGTTACACAATGAGCAGTTCTTC. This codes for CASSIDWRLHNEQFF.

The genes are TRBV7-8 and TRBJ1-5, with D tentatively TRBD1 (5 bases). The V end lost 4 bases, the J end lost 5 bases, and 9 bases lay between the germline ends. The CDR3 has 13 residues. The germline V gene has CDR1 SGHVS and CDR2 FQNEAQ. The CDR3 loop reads CASSYRRDQPQHF. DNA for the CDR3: TGTGCCAGCAGCTACCGCAGGGATCAGCCCCAGCATTTT.

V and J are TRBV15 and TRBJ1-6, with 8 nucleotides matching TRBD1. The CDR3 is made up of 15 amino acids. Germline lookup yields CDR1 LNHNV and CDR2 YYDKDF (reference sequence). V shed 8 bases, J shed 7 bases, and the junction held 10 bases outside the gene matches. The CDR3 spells CATLPRTGINSPLHF. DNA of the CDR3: TGTGCCACCTTACCACGGACAGGGATCAATTCACCCCTCCACTTT.

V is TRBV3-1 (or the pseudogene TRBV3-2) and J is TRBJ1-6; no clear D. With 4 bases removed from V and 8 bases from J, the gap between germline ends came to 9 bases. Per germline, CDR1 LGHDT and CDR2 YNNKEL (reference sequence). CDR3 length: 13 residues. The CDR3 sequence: CASSRPPDSPLHF. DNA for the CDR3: TGTGCCAGCAGCCGCCCCCCAGATTCACCCCTCCACTTT.

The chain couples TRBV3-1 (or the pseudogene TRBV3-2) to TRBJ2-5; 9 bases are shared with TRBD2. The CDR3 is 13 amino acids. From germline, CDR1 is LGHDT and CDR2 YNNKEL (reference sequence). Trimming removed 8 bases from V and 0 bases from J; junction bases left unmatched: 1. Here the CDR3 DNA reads TGTGCCAGCCGACTAGCGGACCAAGAGACCCAGTACTTC. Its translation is CASRLADQETQYF.

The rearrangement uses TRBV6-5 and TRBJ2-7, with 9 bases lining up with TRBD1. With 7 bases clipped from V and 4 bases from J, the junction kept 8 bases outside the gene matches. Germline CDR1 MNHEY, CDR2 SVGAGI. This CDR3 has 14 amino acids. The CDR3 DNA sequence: TGTGCCAGCATTACGACAGGGGGGAATTACGAGCAGTACTTC. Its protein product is CASITTGGNYEQYF.

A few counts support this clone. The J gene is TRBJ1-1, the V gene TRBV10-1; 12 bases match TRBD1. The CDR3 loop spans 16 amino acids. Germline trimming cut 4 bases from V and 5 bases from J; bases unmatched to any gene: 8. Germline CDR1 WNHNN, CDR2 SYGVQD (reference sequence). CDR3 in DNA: TGCGCCAGCAGTGGATACGGGACAGGGGGCAGGACTGAAGCTTTCTTT. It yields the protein CASSGYGTGGRTEAFF.

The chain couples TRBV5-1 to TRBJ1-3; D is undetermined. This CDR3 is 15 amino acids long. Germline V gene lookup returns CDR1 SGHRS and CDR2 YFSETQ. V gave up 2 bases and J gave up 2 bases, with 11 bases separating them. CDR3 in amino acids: CASSFQGSTGNTIYF. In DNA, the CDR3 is TGCGCCAGCAGCTTTCAAGGGAGTACTGGAAACACCATATATTTT.